This T cell receptor beta chain was observed in a study of OX40 agonist ivuxolimab in advanced cancers. Overall study context: An anti-OX40 (CD134) antibody with agonistic activity, ivuxolimab, was administered to patients.

The repertoire was sequenced with immunoSEQ multiplex PCR; TCRdb's copy has only in-frame clones and lacks some. The data contain more than 20,000 clones, 75% to 90% of them seen just once; the ten biggest clones take up roughly 9%. CDR3 length: 15 residues. Trimming cost V 5 bases and J 0 bases, with 13 bases left between them. Germline V lookup: CDR1 SGHTA, CDR2 FQGNSA. Cycle 7 day 1, cycle 4 day 1, and baseline were the timepoints at which blood was sampled. The sample here was CD4+ or CD8+ T cells sorted from blood, taken in a trial of the OX40 agonist ivuxolimab. This sequence was found in an adult with an advanced solid tumor such as melanoma, head and neck, liver or kidney cancer. The gene calls are TRBV7-2 and TRBJ1-1; D is possibly TRBD1 (6 bases). The CDR3 DNA is TGTGCCAGCAGCCCAGGGGCAGGGATGAACACTGAAGCTTTCTTT. Its translation: CASSPGAGMNTEAFF.